These 9 T cell receptor beta chains came from one sample sequenced in a study of response to subunit inactivated influenza vaccine. One entry per CDR3 protein results from TCRdb running MiXCR on the RT-PCR reads. The sample lists under 550,000 distinct CDR3 sequences, 6% to 9% seen once, with about an eighth in the top ten. Specimen: PBMCs from blood, collected about 24 months after vaccination. The receptors derive from a man aged 45-69 years who received an inactivated influenza vaccine.

This clonotype was observed at least ten times. V is TRBV4-3 and J is TRBJ2-1; D unclear. V was pared by 0 bases and J by 4 bases, with 13 bases between. The CDR3 is 16 amino acids. Germline V gene sequence: CDR1 LGHNA, CDR2 YSLEER. CDR3 DNA: TGCGCCAGCAGCCAAGATATGGCGGATGCGTACAATGAGCAGTTCTTC. It specifies CASSQDMADAYNEQFF.

This clonotype was counted between two and nine times. This chain links TRBV5-1 with TRBJ2-7; 9 bases line up with TRBD1. The length of the CDR3 is 14 residues. V lost 3 bases, J lost 5 bases, and 6 bases stayed unmatched. Germline V gives CDR1 SGHRS, CDR2 YFSETQ. The CDR3 DNA reads TGCGCCAGCAGCTCCGACCGGGACAGGGACGAGCAGTACTTC. Protein sequence: CASSSDRDRDEQYF.

The chain is built from TRBV5-1 and TRBJ2-1; no definite D call. The CDR3 spans 17 residues. V lost 0 bases and J lost 10, with 23 bases in between. The germline V gene has CDR1 SGHRS and CDR2 YFSETQ. This CDR3 is CASSLVGSGSGVTEQFF. The CDR3 nucleotides read TGCGCCAGCAGCTTGGTCGGTTCAGGAAGTGGTGTGACGGAGCAGTTCTTC.

This chain joins TRBV12-3 or TRBV12-4 and TRBJ2-7; D might be TRBD1 (6 bases). Trimming pared 2 bases from V and 4 bases from J, leaving 18 bases between. This CDR3 spans 16 amino acids. The DNA for the CDR3 is TGTGCCAGCAGTTTAAAGGGTGCCAGGGGTTTATACGAGCAGTACTTC. Translating it yields CASSLKGARGLYEQYF.

The V gene is TRBV9, the J gene TRBJ2-7, with a weak D call TRBD1 (5 bases). Trimming took off 1 base at V and 3 bases at J, with 14 bases between the two ends. Germline V lookup: CDR1 SGDLS, CDR2 YYNGEE. The CDR3 length is 15 residues. CDR3 residues: CASSVQGTFDYEQYF. Here the CDR3 DNA reads TGTGCCAGCAGCGTACAGGGAACCTTCGACTACGAGCAGTACTTC.

This clonotype was seen at least ten times. Compared with germline, one end of the junction differs, possibly owing to a read error. This chain joins TRBV7-2 and TRBJ2-2; D gene unclear. Germline CDR1 SGHTA, CDR2 FQGNSA. This CDR3 is 14 amino acids long. CDR3 nucleotides: TGCGCCAGCAGCTTGGTTCAGAACACCGGGGAGCTGTTTTTT. Translation: CASSLVQNTGELFF. The variable domain in full, completed from reference TRBV7-2 and TRBJ2-2, reads GAGVSQSPSNKVTEKGKDVELRCDPISGHTALYWYRQSLGQGLEFLIYFQGNSAPDKSGLPSDRFSAERTGGSVSTLTIQRTQQEDSAVYLCASSLVQNTGELFFGEGSRLTVL.

A note on this clonotype: A much bigger clone sits one base away, suggesting this may be a read error. The chain joins TRBV4-2 to TRBJ2-5; 7 positions match TRBD1. The germline V gene encodes CDR1 LGHNA and CDR2 YNFKEQ. CDR3 size: 16 residues. The J segment lost 5 bases and the V segment lost 5 bases, leaving 14 bases of the junction unmatched. The CDR3 DNA reads TGTGCCAGCAGCGAAGGAGAGGGGGCAGACAGGGAGACCCAGTACTTC. Translating gives CASSEGEGADRETQYF.

This clonotype was seen more than once but under ten times. The rearrangement links TRBV24-1 to TRBJ2-1; 15 bases match TRBD2. The CDR3 runs to 18 residues. CDR1 is KGHDR, CDR2 SFDVKD, per germline. Trimming removed 3 bases from V and 7 bases from J; junction bases left unmatched: 9. Written as DNA, the CDR3 is TGTGCCACCAGTGATCCGGGACTAGCGGGGGGTATAACAAATGAGCAGTTCTTC. This translates into CATSDPGLAGGITNEQFF.

The CDR3 DNA reads as TGTGCCAGCAGTCGGGACAGGGCATGGACCCAGTACTTC. It codes for CASSRDRAWTQYF. This chain links TRBV12-3 or TRBV12-4 with TRBJ2-5; 9 positions match TRBD1. V shed 5 bases and J 7 bases; nucleotides not matched to a gene: 5. The CDR3 runs to 13 residues.